The 16 T cell receptor beta chains given below trace back to one sample, sequenced in a study of T cells in localized non-small cell lung cancer. Assay used: immunoSEQ multiplex PCR; TCRdb lists only in-frame clones, some missing. This sample has under 11,000 clones, with 29% found just once. Sequenced material: lung tumor tissue, taken before any cancer treatment. The source is a man between 40 and 70 years old with stage I lung adenocarcinoma.

The chain uses TRBV6-8 and TRBJ1-2; weak D call: TRBD1 (5 bases). Germline loops: CDR1 MNHGY, CDR2 SAAAGT. V was pared by 6 bases and J by 4 bases, with 18 bases between. The CDR3 is 15 residues long. CDR3 residues: CASSPGGTPTYGYTF. For the CDR3, the DNA is TGTGCCAGCAGCCCCGGGGGAACGCCTACCTATGGCTACACCTTC.

This sequence joins TRBV14 and TRBJ2-3, with D unresolved. This CDR3 contains 15 residues. Trimming stripped 1 base from V and 6 bases from J, with 14 bases between. Germline V gives CDR1 SGHDN, CDR2 FVKESK. As DNA, the CDR3 is TGTGCCAGCAGCCAAGGAGAGAGGTCGACGGATACGCAGTATTTT. Residues: CASSQGERSTDTQYF.

This clone was seen a few times. The V gene is TRBV5-1, the J gene TRBJ1-4; TRBD1 agrees at 9 bases. CDR3 size: 17 residues. Looked up from germline, CDR1 is SGHRS and CDR2 is YFSETQ. J gave up 0 bases and V 4 bases, and 7 bases lay outside the gene matches. CDR3 region: CASSEQGARTTNEKLFF. The CDR3 bases are TGCGCCAGCAGCGAACAGGGGGCCCGGACAACTAATGAAAAACTGTTTTTT.

This chain links TRBV6-8 with TRBJ1-3, with D possibly being TRBD1 (5 bases). Trimming pared 4 bases from V and 3 bases from J, leaving 13 bases between. The length of the CDR3 is 15 residues. Germline CDR1 and CDR2: MNHGY and SAAAGT. The CDR3 protein is CASSSTGGIGNTIYF. In DNA form, the CDR3 reads TGTGCCAGCAGTTCGACTGGGGGTATTGGAAACACCATATATTTT.

The chain carries TRBV30 and TRBJ1-2; TRBD1 is a possible D gene (6 bases). Germline assignment: CDR1 GTSNPN and CDR2 SVGIG (reference sequence). The CDR3 contains 12 residues. V dropped 1 base and J dropped 8 bases, with 11 bases sitting between them. The CDR3 coding sequence is TGTGCCTGGAGTGACAGGGAACGAGGCTACACCTTC. This gives the protein CAWSDRERGYTF.

The V call is TRBV5-1, the J call TRBJ1-1, with D unclear. CDR3 size: 15 residues. CDR1 is SGHRS, CDR2 YFSETQ, per germline. The V end lost 4 bases, the J end lost 1 base, and 14 bases lay between the germline ends. The CDR3 loop is CASSPALWGNTEAFF. CDR3 sequence (DNA): TGCGCCAGCAGCCCGGCTTTGTGGGGGAACACTGAAGCTTTCTTT.

This clone was observed a handful of times. The genes are TRBV18 and TRBJ2-7; no clear D. Trimming took off 5 bases at V and 2 bases at J, with 7 bases between the two ends. This CDR3 is 12 amino acids long. From germline, CDR1 is KGHSH and CDR2 LQKENI. The CDR3 region has the DNA TGTGCCAGCTCATGGGGTACCTACGAGCAGTACTTC. It translates to CASSWGTYEQYF.

This chain connects TRBV9 to TRBJ2-2; D is undetermined. CDR1 is SGDLS and CDR2 is YYNGEE in the germline V gene. V was clipped by 5 bases and J by 4 bases, with 15 bases between them. This CDR3 region has 15 residues. The CDR3 DNA sequence: TGTGCCAGCAGTCTCATGGGCGGCCCCACCGGGGAGCTGTTTTTT. This translates into CASSLMGGPTGELFF.

This clone counts as large (0.1 to 1%). The chain is built from TRBV29-1 and TRBJ2-7; weak D call: TRBD2 (5 bases). CDR3 length: 12 amino acids. V was pared by 7 bases and J by 7 bases, with 17 bases between. The germline V gene has CDR1 SQVTM and CDR2 ANQGSEA. The CDR3 DNA reads TGCAGCGGGACCGGGGAAGGCGGGGAGCAGTACTTC. As protein: CSGTGEGGEQYF.

This clone was seen once. The CDR3 bases are TGTGCCAGCAGCCAAGATAGGGGAGGAGGTGGCTACACCTTC. This encodes CASSQDRGGGGYTF. The genes are TRBV14 and TRBJ1-2; tentatively, D is TRBD1 (5 bases). The germline V and J ends were trimmed by 0 bases and 7 bases, with 12 bases remaining between them. Germline V lookup: CDR1 SGHDN, CDR2 FVKESK. The CDR3 has 14 amino acids.

The J gene is TRBJ1-5, the V gene TRBV15; 9 bases fit TRBD1. The germline gives CDR1 LNHNV, CDR2 YYDKDF (reference sequence). The V gene end was trimmed by 4 bases and the J gene end by 5 bases; junction bases not matched to a gene: 3. The CDR3 consists of 14 residues. The CDR3 is CATSIRQGDQPQHF. The CDR3 DNA reads as TGTGCCACCAGCATCCGACAGGGGGATCAGCCCCAGCATTTT.

This rearrangement joins TRBV5-1 to TRBJ1-2; 12 bases are a match to TRBD1. The J segment lost 3 bases and the V segment lost 6 bases, leaving 6 bases of the junction unmatched. Germline V CDR1 and CDR2: SGHRS, YFSETQ. This CDR3 region has 15 residues. Written as DNA, the CDR3 is TGCGCCAGCAACGAGGGACAGGGGGCCGACTATGGCTACACCTTC. Its translation: CASNEGQGADYGYTF.

This clone was detected a few times. V usage is TRBV11-3 and J usage is TRBJ1-3, with D hard to call. Per germline, CDR1 SGHNT and CDR2 YENEEA. With 3 bases removed from V and 7 bases from J, the gap between germline ends came to 16 bases. The CDR3 contains 15 residues. Here the CDR3 reads CASSLGSLIWNTIYF. The CDR3, as DNA: TGTGCCAGCAGCTTGGGCAGTTTGATTTGGAACACCATATATTTT.

This clone has a count of ten or more. The chain joins TRBV11-3 to TRBJ1-1, with D unclear. The CDR3 runs to 14 residues. V was shortened by 2 bases and J by 1 base, with 8 bases between the two germline ends. The germline V gene encodes CDR1 SGHNT and CDR2 YENEEA. Here the CDR3 DNA reads TGTGCCAGCAGCTTAAGCATATCGAACACTGAAGCTTTCTTT. Its protein is CASSLSISNTEAFF.

This chain joins TRBV11-3 and TRBJ2-7, with D possibly being TRBD1 (6 bases). The CDR3 has 14 residues. Trimming left V 1 base short and J 2 bases short, with 9 bases between. Germline CDR1 SGHNT, CDR2 YENEEA. The chain's CDR3 is CASSLGQGTYEQYF. CDR3 DNA sequence: TGTGCCAGCAGCTTAGGTCAGGGGACCTACGAGCAGTACTTC.

The chain has TRBV5-1 and TRBJ1-6; perhaps TRBD1 as D (6 bases). The CDR3 contains 14 residues. Germline lookup yields CDR1 SGHRS and CDR2 YFSETQ. V lost 0 bases and J lost 10, with 11 bases in between. The CDR3 bases are TGCGCCAGCAGCTTGGAAGGGGGTGAGTCACCCCTCCACTTT. Protein sequence: CASSLEGGESPLHF.